The 21 T cell receptor beta chains given below trace back to one sample, sequenced in a study of response to subunit inactivated influenza vaccine. TCRdb passed the RT-PCR reads through MiXCR, listing each CDR3 protein once. The data contain hundreds of thousands of distinct CDR3 sequences, roughly 8.2% of them singletons. Sequenced here: PBMCs from blood, sampled less than 30 months after vaccination. These receptors all come from a man between 50 and 69 years old who received an inactivated influenza vaccine.

CDR3 residues: CASSPPPRGRRYEQYF. DNA of the CDR3: TGTGCCAGCAGCCCCCCACCCAGGGGGCGCCGGTACGAGCAGTACTTC. This chain joins TRBV7-9 and TRBJ2-7; 8 nucleotides align to TRBD1. The ends lost 5 bases at V and 4 bases at J; junction bases unmatched: 13. The CDR3 has 16 amino acids. Germline lookup yields CDR1 SEHNR and CDR2 FQNEAQ (reference sequence).

The chain uses TRBV29-1 and TRBJ2-7; TRBD1 is a possible D gene (6 bases). V was shortened by 6 bases and J by 0 bases, with 12 bases between the two germline ends. Germline values: CDR1 SQVTM, CDR2 ANQGSEA. The CDR3 spans 13 residues. CDR3 nucleotides: TGCAGCGTCCGGACAGCTATCTCCTACGAGCAGTACTTC. It yields the protein CSVRTAISYEQYF.

This clonotype came up a few times. This sequence joins TRBV5-1 and TRBJ2-1; TRBD1 is a possible D gene (6 bases). The V and J ends lost 2 bases and 5 bases respectively, with 8 bases between them. CDR1 and CDR2 from the germline V gene are SGHRS and YFSETQ. CDR3 length: 13 amino acids. The CDR3 here is CASSLQGHNEQFF. The CDR3, as DNA: TGCGCCAGCAGCTTACAGGGCCACAATGAGCAGTTCTTC.

This sequence joins TRBV6-2 or TRBV6-3 and TRBJ1-5; 9 bases are a match to TRBD1. J was trimmed by 1 base and V by 4 bases; bases with no gene match: 5. The germline V gene encodes CDR1 MNHEY and CDR2 SVGEGT. The CDR3 has 16 amino acids. The CDR3 loop is CASSSAGQGSNQPQHF. In nucleotides, the CDR3 is TGTGCCAGCAGTTCAGCGGGACAGGGAAGCAATCAGCCCCAGCATTTT.

This chain uses TRBV28 with TRBJ2-6, with TRBD1 matching over 9 bases. V lost 4 bases to trimming and J lost 0 bases; unmatched junction nucleotides: 7. CDR1 and CDR2 from the germline V gene are MDHEN and SYDVKM. The CDR3 totals 18 residues. The CDR3 coding sequence is TGTGCCAGCAGTTCAGGGACAGGGCCTACCTCTGGGGCCAACGTCCTGACTTTC. It encodes CASSSGTGPTSGANVLTF.

The sample holds a few counts of this clonotype. Possible read error: a much larger clone is one base away. The rearrangement links TRBV2 to TRBJ1-1; possible D gene TRBD1, 5 bases. The CDR3 has 13 amino acids. V was clipped by 6 bases and J by 1 base, with 9 bases between them. CDR1 is SNHLY and CDR2 is FYNNEI in the germline V gene. This CDR3 reads CASRYTGNTEAFF. The DNA of the CDR3 is TGTGCCAGCAGGTACACAGGGAACACTGAAGCTTTCTTT.

This chain links TRBV3-1 with TRBJ1-1; no clear D. The CDR3 runs 13 residues. V was cut by 1 base and J by 11 bases, with 14 bases left in between. Germline V gene sequence: CDR1 LGHDT, CDR2 YNNKEL (reference sequence). CDR3 protein: CASSQVLTGMAFF. The CDR3 nucleotides read TGTGCCAGCAGCCAAGTTTTGACGGGGATGGCTTTCTTT.

The rearrangement joins TRBV7-2 to TRBJ2-1; TRBD2 matches 8 bases. V was pared by 5 bases and J by 9 bases, with 9 bases of the junction left unmatched. The germline V gene has CDR1 SGHTA and CDR2 FQGNSA. This CDR3 has 14 amino acids. CDR3 in amino acids: CASSVAGRAFEQFF. The CDR3 DNA sequence: TGTGCCAGCAGCGTCGCCGGGAGGGCCTTTGAGCAGTTCTTC.

The chain joins TRBV2 to TRBJ1-1; TRBD1 agrees at 10 bases. Germline V lookup: CDR1 SNHLY, CDR2 FYNNEI. The J segment lost 0 bases and the V segment lost 6 bases, leaving 4 bases of the junction unmatched. The CDR3 has 15 amino acids. In nucleotides, the CDR3 is TGTGCCAGCAGACGACAGGGGGCGATGAACACTGAAGCTTTCTTT. Residues: CASRRQGAMNTEAFF.

The sample holds many counts of this clonotype. The J gene is TRBJ1-2, the V gene TRBV6-1; D is unresolved. The CDR3 is 13 amino acids. V was clipped by 10 bases and J by 3 bases, with 15 bases between them. CDR1 and CDR2 (germline): MNHNS, SASEGT. CDR3 amino acids: CATLDKLHYGYTF. The CDR3 DNA sequence: TGTGCCACCCTAGACAAGCTCCACTATGGCTACACCTTC.

In this sample, this clonotype turned up a few times. The rearrangement uses TRBV11-2 and TRBJ2-1; 9 bases align to TRBD2. Trimming at V came to 5 bases and at J to 8 bases, leaving 16 bases not matched to a gene. The CDR3 is made up of 17 amino acids. CDR1 is SGHAT, CDR2 FQNNGV, per germline. The CDR3 DNA reads TGTGCCAGCAGCGATTTGGCGGGAGGGCCACTCGTCGATGAGCAGTTCTTC. Translated, it gives CASSDLAGGPLVDEQFF.

The sample holds many counts of this clonotype. The rearrangement uses TRBV28 and TRBJ1-5; D call uncertain. CDR1 MDHEN and CDR2 SYDVKM come from the germline V gene. CDR3 length: 13 residues. Deletions cut 0 bases from V and 11 bases from J, with 11 bases between. The CDR3 region is CASSLWGRETQHF. The CDR3 DNA sequence: TGTGCCAGCAGTTTATGGGGTAGAGAGACCCAGCATTTT. The variable domain in full, completed from reference TRBV28 and TRBJ1-5, reads DVKVTQSSRYLVKRTGEKVFLECVQDMDHENMFWYRQDPGLGLRLIYFSYDVKMKEKGDIPEGYSVSREKKERFSLILESASTNQTSMYLCASSLWGRETQHFGDGTRLSIL.

This clonotype was observed a handful of times. This chain uses TRBV12-3 or TRBV12-4 with TRBJ2-1; 12 bases fit TRBD2. Trimming took 7 bases from V and 0 from J; bases not matched to a gene: 10. The CDR3 is 18 amino acids. The CDR3 DNA reads TGTGCCAGCACCCCGACTAGCGGGGGCCGTAACTCCTACAATGAGCAGTTCTTC. Protein: CASTPTSGGRNSYNEQFF.

This chain connects TRBV10-2 to TRBJ2-7, with D uncertain. Germline V gene data show CDR1 as WSHSY and CDR2 as SAAADI. V was clipped by 0 bases and J by 3 bases, with 9 bases between them. The CDR3 is made up of 14 amino acids. Here the CDR3 reads CASSESWQNYEQYF. In nucleotides, the CDR3 is TGCGCCAGCAGTGAGTCATGGCAGAACTACGAGCAGTACTTC.

This clonotype was seen a few times. V is TRBV20-1 and J is TRBJ2-1, with no clear D. From germline, CDR1 is DFQATT and CDR2 SNEGSKA (reference sequence). Trimming removed 3 bases from V and 4 bases from J, with 7 bases in between. The CDR3 has 12 amino acids. The CDR3 spells CSASFGYNEQFF. The CDR3 DNA is TGCAGTGCTAGTTTCGGTTACAATGAGCAGTTCTTC.

This clonotype was picked up many times. V is TRBV3-1 and J is TRBJ1-2; 12 bases are a match to TRBD1. This CDR3 is built from 17 residues. V shed 5 bases, J shed 6 bases, and the junction held 13 bases outside the gene matches. Looked up from germline, CDR1 is LGHDT and CDR2 is YNNKEL (reference sequence). The CDR3 here is CASSYSGTGGAGDGYTF. DNA of the CDR3: TGTGCCAGCAGCTATTCCGGGACAGGGGGCGCTGGGGATGGCTACACCTTC.

The chain combines TRBV6-2 or TRBV6-3 with TRBJ2-1; a weak D match, TRBD1 (6 bases). This CDR3 spans 15 amino acids. V was trimmed by 5 bases and J by 2 bases, leaving 13 bases between them. CDR1 MNHEY and CDR2 SVGEGT come from the germline V gene. The CDR3 DNA reads TGTGCCAGCAGTCGAGGGGGAGTCACCTACAATGAGCAGTTCTTC. Residues: CASSRGGVTYNEQFF.

This clonotype was found many times. This sequence joins TRBV28 and TRBJ2-2; D not resolved. V lost 6 bases to trimming and J lost 2 bases, with 10 bases between them. Germline V gives CDR1 MDHEN, CDR2 SYDVKM. CDR3 size: 14 residues. The CDR3 bases are TGTGCCAGCAGACAAGGTTCAAACACCGGGGAGCTGTTTTTT. This gives the protein CASRQGSNTGELFF.

This clonotype was recorded at least ten times. The chain joins TRBV28 to TRBJ2-2; 10 bases are shared with TRBD2. The junction had 5 bases not matched to a gene; V was cut back by 3 bases and J by 7 bases. The CDR3 totals 15 residues. Germline CDR1 and CDR2: MDHEN and SYDVKM. The CDR3 protein is CASSLRLAGFGELFF. CDR3 sequence (DNA): TGTGCCAGCAGTTTGAGACTAGCGGGTTTCGGGGAGCTGTTTTTT.

The chain is built from TRBV18 and TRBJ2-3, with 8 bases fitting TRBD2. This CDR3 region has 14 residues. The germline V gene encodes CDR1 KGHSH and CDR2 LQKENI. V was pared by 6 bases and J by 1 base, with 3 bases of the junction left unmatched. This CDR3 reads CASSIAGRTDTQYF. Here the CDR3 DNA reads TGTGCCAGCTCGATAGCGGGGCGCACAGATACGCAGTATTTT. Filled out from reference TRBV18 and TRBJ2-3, the complete variable domain reads NAGVMQNPRHLVRRRGQEARLRCSPMKGHSHVYWYRQLPEEGLKFMVYLQKENIIDESGMPKERFSAEFPKEGPSILRIQQVVRGDSAAYFCASSIAGRTDTQYFGPGTRLTVL.

This clonotype was counted ten times or more. V gene TRBV7-8 combines with J gene TRBJ1-1; TRBD1 is a possible D gene (6 bases). The CDR3 runs to 12 residues. Trimming removed 6 bases from V and 4 bases from J, with 9 bases in between. Germline CDR1 SGHVS, CDR2 FQNEAQ. The CDR3 protein is CASRQTGTEAFF. DNA of the CDR3: TGTGCCAGCAGACAGACAGGCACTGAAGCTTTCTTT.